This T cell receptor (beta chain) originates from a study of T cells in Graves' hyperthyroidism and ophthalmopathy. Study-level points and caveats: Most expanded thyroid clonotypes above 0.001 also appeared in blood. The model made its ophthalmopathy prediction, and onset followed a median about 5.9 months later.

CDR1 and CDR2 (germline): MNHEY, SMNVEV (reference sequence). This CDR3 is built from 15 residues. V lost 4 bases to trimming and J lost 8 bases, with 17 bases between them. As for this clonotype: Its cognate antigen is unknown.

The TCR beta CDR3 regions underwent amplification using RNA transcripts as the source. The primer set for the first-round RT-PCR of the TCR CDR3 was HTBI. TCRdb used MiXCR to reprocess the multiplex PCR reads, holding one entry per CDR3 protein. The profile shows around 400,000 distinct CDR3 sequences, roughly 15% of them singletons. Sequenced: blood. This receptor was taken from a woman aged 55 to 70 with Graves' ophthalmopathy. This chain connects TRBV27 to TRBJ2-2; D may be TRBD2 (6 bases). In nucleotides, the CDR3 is TGTGCCAGCAGTTCTCCGGGGGTTACATCGGGGGAGCTGTTTTTT. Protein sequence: CASSSPGVTSGELFF.